Reported below is one T cell receptor beta chain. Antigen specificity is unknown. The junction departs from the called germline gene at one end, perhaps through a read error. The length of the CDR3 is 13 residues. Germline CDR1 SGHRS, CDR2 YFSETQ. The source of the sample is a study of identical twins. Overall study results and limits: Out-of-frame sharing of TCR alpha in monozygotic twins was underestimated by models.

TCRdb redid the calling of the 5' RACE reads with MiXCR, one entry per CDR3 protein. The repertoire holds approximately 590,000 distinct CDR3 sequences, with 7.5% to 10% as singletons. These data were likewise used in another study, on yellow fever vaccine responses in identical twins.

Material: PBMCs. This TCR was recovered from a young woman in good health. The chain uses TRBV5-1 and TRBJ2-2, with 7 bases that match TRBD1. The CDR3 sequence is CSSSLTGIGELFF. Here the CDR3 DNA reads TGCTCCAGCAGCCTGACAGGGATCGGGGAGCTGTTTTTT.